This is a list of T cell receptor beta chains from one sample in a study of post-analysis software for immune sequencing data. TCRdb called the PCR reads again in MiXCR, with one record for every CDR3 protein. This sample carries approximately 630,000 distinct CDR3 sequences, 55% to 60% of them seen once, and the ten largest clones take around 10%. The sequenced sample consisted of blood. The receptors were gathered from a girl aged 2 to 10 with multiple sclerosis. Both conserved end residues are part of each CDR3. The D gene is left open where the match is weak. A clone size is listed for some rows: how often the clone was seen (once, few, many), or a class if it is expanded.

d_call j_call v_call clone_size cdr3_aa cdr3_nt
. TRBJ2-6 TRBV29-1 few CSVRITGGEANVLTF TGCAGCGTTCGCATAACAGGGGGGGAGGCCAACGTCCTGACTTTC
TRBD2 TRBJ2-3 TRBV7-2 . CASSLGPGGTQYF TGTGCCAGCAGCTTAGGGCCGGGGGGTACGCAGTATTTT
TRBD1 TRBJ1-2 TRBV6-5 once CASSYSTPGGSQVYGYTF TGTGCCAGCAGTTACTCGACCCCAGGGGGCTCGCAGGTCTATGGCTACACCTTC
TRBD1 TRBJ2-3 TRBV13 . CASSLRRDRQTDTRYF TGTGCCAGCAGCCTCCGCCGGGACAGGCAAACAGATACGCGGTATTTT
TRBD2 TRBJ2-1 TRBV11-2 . CASSTLAGSYNEQFF TGTGCCAGCAGCACATTAGCGGGTAGCTACAATGAGCAGTTCTTC
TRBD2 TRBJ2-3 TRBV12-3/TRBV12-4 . CASRQSGVRADAQYF TGTGCCAGCAGACAGAGCGGGGTGCGAGCAGATGCGCAGTATTTT
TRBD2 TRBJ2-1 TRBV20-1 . CSARDRELAGIRSYNEQFF TGCAGTGCTAGAGATAGGGAACTAGCGGGAATACGGTCCTACAATGAGCAGTTCTTC
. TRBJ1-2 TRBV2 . CASSRTGGGVYGYTF TGTGCCAGCAGTAGGACCGGGGGCGGCGTATATGGCTACACCTTC
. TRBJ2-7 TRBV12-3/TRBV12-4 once CASSLGALYEQYF TGTGCCAGCAGTTTGGGGGCGCTGTACGAGCAGTACTTC
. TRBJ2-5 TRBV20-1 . CSARDLDQETQYF TGCAGTGCTAGAGATCTCGACCAAGAGACCCAGTACTTC
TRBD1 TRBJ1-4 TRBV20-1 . CSARLQGWGEKLFF TGCAGTGCTAGACTACAGGGGTGGGGTGAAAAACTGTTTTTT
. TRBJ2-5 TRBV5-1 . CASSLVLARGETQYF TGCGCCAGCAGCTTGGTGCTAGCGAGAGGGGAGACCCAGTACTTC
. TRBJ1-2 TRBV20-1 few CSAKRTPASGYTF TGCAGTGCTAAGAGGACCCCAGCGAGTGGCTACACCTTC
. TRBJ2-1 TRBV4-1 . CASSQAGTHWYNEQFF TGCGCCAGCAGCCAAGCCGGGACCCATTGGTACAATGAGCAGTTCTTC
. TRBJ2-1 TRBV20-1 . CSARPVEASENNEQFF TGCAGTGCTAGGCCGGTGGAGGCTAGTGAGAACAATGAGCAGTTCTTC
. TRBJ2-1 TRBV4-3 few CASSQDIIAATYNEQFF TGCGCCAGCAGCCAAGATATAATAGCGGCAACGTACAATGAGCAGTTCTTC
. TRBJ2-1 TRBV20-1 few CSAPPGSYNEQFF TGCAGTGCGCCACCGGGATCGTACAATGAGCAGTTCTTC
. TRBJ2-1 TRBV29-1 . CSVGTQQFF TGCAGCGTGGGGACACAGCAGTTCTTC
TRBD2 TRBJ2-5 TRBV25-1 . CASSESEGEGETQYF TGTGCCAGCAGTGAATCGGAAGGGGAGGGAGAGACCCAGTACTTC
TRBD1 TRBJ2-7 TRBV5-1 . CASTGGTGYYEQYF TGCGCCAGCACGGGTGGGACAGGGTACTACGAGCAGTACTTC
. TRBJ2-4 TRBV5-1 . CASSLEKKSNIQYF TGTGCCAGCAGCTTGGAAAAGAAATCAAACATTCAGTACTTC
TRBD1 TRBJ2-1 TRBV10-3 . CAITQEQTGSGNEQFF TGTGCCATCACCCAAGAGCAGACAGGGAGTGGCAATGAGCAGTTCTTC
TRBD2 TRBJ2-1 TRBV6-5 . CASSELAGGLNEQFF TGTGCCAGCAGTGAGTTAGCGGGAGGGCTAAATGAGCAGTTCTTC
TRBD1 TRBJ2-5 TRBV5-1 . CASSSRTGGGETQYF TGCGCCAGCAGCTCTCGGACAGGGGGAGGAGAGACCCAGTACTTC
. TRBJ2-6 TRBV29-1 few CSVLGSGANVLTF TGCAGCGTCCTAGGCTCTGGGGCCAACGTCCTGACTTTC
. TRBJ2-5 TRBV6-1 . CASSETVVEQYF TGTGCCAGCAGTGAGACAGTGGTTGAGCAGTACTTC
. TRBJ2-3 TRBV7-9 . CASSLVRDTQYF TGTGCCAGCAGCTTAGTGAGGGATACGCAGTATTTT
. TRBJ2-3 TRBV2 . CASSDERSPDTQYF TGTGCCAGCAGTGATGAAAGGAGTCCAGATACGCAGTATTTT
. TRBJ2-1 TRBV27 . CASSPSTGDSYNEQFF TGTGCCAGCAGTCCCTCGACAGGTGACTCCTACAATGAGCAGTTCTTC
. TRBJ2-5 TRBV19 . CASSISGYQETQYF TGTGCCAGTAGTATTTCGGGGTACCAAGAGACCCAGTACTTC
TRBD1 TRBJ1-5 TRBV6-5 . CASSSAGTGNQPQHF TGTGCCAGCAGTTCCGCCGGGACAGGGAATCAGCCCCAGCATTTT
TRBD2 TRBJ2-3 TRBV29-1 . CSVELLAGKGADTQYF TGCAGCGTTGAACTCCTAGCGGGAAAGGGAGCAGATACGCAGTATTTT
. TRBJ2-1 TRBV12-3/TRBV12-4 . CASSLSEGEQFF TGTGCCAGCAGTTTGTCGGAGGGTGAGCAGTTCTTC
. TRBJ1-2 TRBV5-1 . CASSLAPQDNYGYTF TGCGCCAGCAGCTTGGCGCCACAAGATAACTATGGCTACACCTTC
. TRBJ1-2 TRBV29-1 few CSVVKRGHYTF TGCAGCGTTGTGAAAAGGGGCCACTACACCTTC
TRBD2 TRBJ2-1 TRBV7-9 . CASSSLAGEGYNEQFF TGTGCCAGCAGCTCCCTAGCGGGAGAGGGCTACAATGAGCAGTTCTTC
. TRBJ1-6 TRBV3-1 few CASRVCSPLHF TGTGCCAGCCGGGTGTGCTCACCCCTCCACTTT
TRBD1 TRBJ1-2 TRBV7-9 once CTSSEGQGNYGYTF TGTACCAGCAGCGAGGGACAGGGGAACTATGGCTACACCTTC
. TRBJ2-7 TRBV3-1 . CASSQNPGAAIYNEQYF TGTGCCAGCAGCCAAAACCCCGGTGCGGCGATCTACAATGAGCAGTACTTC
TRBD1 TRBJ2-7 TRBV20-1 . CSALPRDRAYEQYF TGCAGTGCCCTACCCCGGGACAGGGCCTACGAGCAGTACTTC
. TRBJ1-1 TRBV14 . CASSHENGGRAEAFF TGTGCCAGCAGCCACGAGAACGGGGGCCGCGCTGAAGCTTTCTTT
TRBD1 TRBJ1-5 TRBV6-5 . CASSYTGGGSGQPQHF TGTGCCAGCAGTTACACAGGGGGTGGTTCGGGGCAGCCCCAGCATTTT
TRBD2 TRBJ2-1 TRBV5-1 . CASSLGTSGRSGNEQFF TGCGCCAGCAGCCTCGGGACTAGCGGGAGATCGGGCAATGAGCAGTTCTTC
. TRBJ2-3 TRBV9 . CASSPREQGGKDTQYF TGTGCCAGCAGCCCTCGGGAGCAGGGTGGTAAAGATACGCAGTATTTT
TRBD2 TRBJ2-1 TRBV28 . CASSTRTSGRKGPINEQFF TGTGCCAGCAGTACTAGGACTAGCGGGAGAAAGGGGCCCATCAATGAGCAGTTCTTC
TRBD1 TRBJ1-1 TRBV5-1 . CASRRTGESTEAFF TGCGCCAGCAGGAGGACAGGGGAGAGCACTGAAGCTTTCTTT
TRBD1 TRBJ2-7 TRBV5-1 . CASRAGTGTPYEQYF TGCGCCAGCAGGGCCGGGACAGGGACCCCCTACGAGCAGTACTTC
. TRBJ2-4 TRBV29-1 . CSVEPGGSNIQYF TGCAGCGTTGAACCCGGGGGCAGCAACATTCAGTACTTC
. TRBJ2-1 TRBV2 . CASSGTSPDEQFF TGTGCCAGCAGTGGCACTAGCCCTGATGAGCAGTTCTTC
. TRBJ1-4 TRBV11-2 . CASSPGQNTNEKLFF TGTGCCAGCAGCCCCGGACAGAACACTAATGAAAAACTGTTTTTT
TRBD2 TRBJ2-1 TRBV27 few CASSLGTRGYNEQFF TGTGCCAGCAGTTTAGGGACTAGGGGTTACAATGAGCAGTTCTTC
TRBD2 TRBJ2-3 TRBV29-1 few CSITLAGVTDTQYF TGCAGCATAACACTAGCGGGGGTCACAGATACGCAGTATTTT
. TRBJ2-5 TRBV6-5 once CASSHLTGQETQYF TGTGCCAGCAGCCACTTGACGGGCCAAGAGACCCAGTACTTC
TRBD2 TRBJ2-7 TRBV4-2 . CASSQITSGQRVPYEQYF TGTGCCAGCAGCCAAATAACTAGCGGGCAACGCGTGCCCTACGAGCAGTACTTC
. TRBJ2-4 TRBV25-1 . CASSLFRTDINIQYF TGTGCCAGCAGTCTCTTCCGGACAGATATAAACATTCAGTACTTC
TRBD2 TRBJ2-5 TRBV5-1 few CASRSPSGSEQYF TGCGCCAGCAGAAGTCCTAGCGGGAGTGAGCAGTACTTC
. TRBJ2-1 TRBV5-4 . CASSSETEGSYNEQFF TGTGCCAGCAGCTCGGAGACGGAAGGGTCCTACAATGAGCAGTTCTTC
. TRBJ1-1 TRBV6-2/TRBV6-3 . CACRRDGLNTEAFF TGTGCCTGCAGACGCGACGGCCTGAACACTGAAGCTTTCTTT
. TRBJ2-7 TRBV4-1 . CASSQDLRAYEQYF TGCGCCAGCAGCCAAGATCTCAGAGCCTACGAGCAGTACTTC
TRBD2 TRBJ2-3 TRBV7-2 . CASSLRFAGGRTDTQYF TGTGCCAGCAGCCTCCGCTTTGCGGGGGGTCGCACAGATACGCAGTATTTT